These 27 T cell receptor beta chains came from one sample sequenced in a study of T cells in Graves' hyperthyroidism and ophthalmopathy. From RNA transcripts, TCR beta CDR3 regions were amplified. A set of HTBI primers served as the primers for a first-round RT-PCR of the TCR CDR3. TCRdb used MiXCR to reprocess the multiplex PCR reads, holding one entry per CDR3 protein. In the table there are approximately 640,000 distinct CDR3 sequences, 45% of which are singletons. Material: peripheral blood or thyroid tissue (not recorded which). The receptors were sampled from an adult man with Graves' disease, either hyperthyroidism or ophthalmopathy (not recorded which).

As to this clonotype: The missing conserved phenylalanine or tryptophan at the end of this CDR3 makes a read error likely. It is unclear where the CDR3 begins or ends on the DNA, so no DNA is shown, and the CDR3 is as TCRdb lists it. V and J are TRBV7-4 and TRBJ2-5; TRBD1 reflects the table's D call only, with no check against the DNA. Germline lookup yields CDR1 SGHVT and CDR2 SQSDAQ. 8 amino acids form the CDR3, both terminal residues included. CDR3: CASSERDR.

CDR3 in DNA: TGCAGCGTTCGCCATTCCCAAGAGACCCAGTACTTC. Its protein is CSVRHSQETQYF. The chain carries TRBV29-1 and TRBJ2-5; D gene ambiguous. The V gene's germline CDR1 is SQVTM and CDR2 ANQGSEA. The V gene lost 5 bases and the J gene lost 1 base, with 8 bases spanning the gap. The CDR3 totals 12 residues.

CDR3 nucleotides: TGCAGTGCACCGCTCTTGGGGGGCCACGAGACCCAGTACTTC. The encoded protein is CSAPLLGGHETQYF. This chain connects TRBV20-1 to TRBJ2-5, with D perhaps being TRBD1 or TRBD2 (6 bases each). Per the germline V gene, CDR1 is DFQATT and CDR2 is SNEGSKA (reference sequence). CDR3 length equals 14 residues. The V end was cut by 6 bases, the J end by 5 bases, with 19 bases between.

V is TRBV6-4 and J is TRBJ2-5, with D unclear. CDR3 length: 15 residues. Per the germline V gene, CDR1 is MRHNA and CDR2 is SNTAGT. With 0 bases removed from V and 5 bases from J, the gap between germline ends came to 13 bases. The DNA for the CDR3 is TGTGCCAGCAGTGACTCGGGTGCAATTGGTGAGACCCAGTACTTC. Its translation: CASSDSGAIGETQYF.

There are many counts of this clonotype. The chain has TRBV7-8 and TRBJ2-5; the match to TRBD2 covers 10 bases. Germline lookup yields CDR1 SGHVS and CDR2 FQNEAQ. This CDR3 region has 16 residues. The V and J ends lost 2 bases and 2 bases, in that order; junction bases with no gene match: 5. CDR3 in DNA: TGTGCCAGCAGCTTATTAGCGGGGGGACGACAAGAGACCCAGTACTTC. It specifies CASSLLAGGRQETQYF.

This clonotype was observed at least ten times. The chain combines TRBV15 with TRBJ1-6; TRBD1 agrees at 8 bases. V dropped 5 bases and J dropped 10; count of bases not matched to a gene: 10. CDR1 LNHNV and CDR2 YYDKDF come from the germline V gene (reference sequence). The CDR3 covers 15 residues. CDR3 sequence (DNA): TGTGCCACCAGCGCATCGACAGGGGTAGCATCACCCCTCCACTTT. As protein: CATSASTGVASPLHF. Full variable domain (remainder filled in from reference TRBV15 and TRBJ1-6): DAMVIQNPRYQVTQFGKPVTLSCSQTLNHNVMYWYQQKSSQAPKLLFHYYDKDFNNEADTPDNFQSRRPNTSFCFLDIRSPGLGDTAMYLCATSASTGVASPLHFGNGTRLTVT.

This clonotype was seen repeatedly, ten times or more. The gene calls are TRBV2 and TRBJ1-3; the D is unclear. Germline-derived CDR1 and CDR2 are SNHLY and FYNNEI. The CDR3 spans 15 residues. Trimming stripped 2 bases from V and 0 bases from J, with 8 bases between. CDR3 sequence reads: CASSERSNSGNTIYF. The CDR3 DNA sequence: TGTGCCAGCAGTGAACGGTCTAACTCTGGAAACACCATATATTTT.

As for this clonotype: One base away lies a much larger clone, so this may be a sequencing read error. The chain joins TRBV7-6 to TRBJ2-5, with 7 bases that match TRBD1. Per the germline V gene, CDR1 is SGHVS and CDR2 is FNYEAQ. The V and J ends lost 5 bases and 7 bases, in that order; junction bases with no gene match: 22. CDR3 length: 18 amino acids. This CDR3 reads CASSEHGTEEIQGVTQYF. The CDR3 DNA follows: TGTGCCAGCAGCGAGCACGGGACAGAGGAGATCCAGGGCGTGACCCAGTACTTC.

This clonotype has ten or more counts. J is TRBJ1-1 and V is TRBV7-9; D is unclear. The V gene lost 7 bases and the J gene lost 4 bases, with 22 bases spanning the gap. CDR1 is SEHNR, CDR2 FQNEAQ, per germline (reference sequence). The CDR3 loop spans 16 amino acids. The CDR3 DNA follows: TGTGCCAGCACCGAAATCCCCAGCACTCGGGGCACTGAAGCTTTCTTT. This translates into CASTEIPSTRGTEAFF.

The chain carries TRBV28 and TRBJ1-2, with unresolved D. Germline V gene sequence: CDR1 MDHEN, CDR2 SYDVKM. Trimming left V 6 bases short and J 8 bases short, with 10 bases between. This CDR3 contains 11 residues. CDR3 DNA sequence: TGTGCCAGCAGAGAGATAGGGGGCTACACCTTC. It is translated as CASREIGGYTF.

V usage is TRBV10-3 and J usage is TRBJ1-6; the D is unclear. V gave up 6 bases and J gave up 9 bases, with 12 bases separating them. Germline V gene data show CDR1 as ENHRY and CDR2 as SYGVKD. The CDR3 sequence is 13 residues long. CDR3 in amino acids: CAIRDRGGSPLHF. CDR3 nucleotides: TGTGCCATCAGGGACCGTGGTGGTTCACCCCTCCACTTT.

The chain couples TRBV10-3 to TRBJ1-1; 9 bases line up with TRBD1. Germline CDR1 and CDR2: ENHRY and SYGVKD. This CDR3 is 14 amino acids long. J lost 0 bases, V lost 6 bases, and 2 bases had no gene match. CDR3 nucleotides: TGTGCCATCAGAGGACAGGGGATGAACACTGAAGCTTTCTTT. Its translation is CAIRGQGMNTEAFF.

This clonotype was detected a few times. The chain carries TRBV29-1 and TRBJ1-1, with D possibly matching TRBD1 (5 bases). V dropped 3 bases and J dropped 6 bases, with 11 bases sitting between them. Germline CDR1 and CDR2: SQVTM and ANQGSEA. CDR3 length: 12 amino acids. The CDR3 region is CSVDLWGAEAFF. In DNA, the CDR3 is TGCAGCGTTGATTTGTGGGGGGCTGAAGCTTTCTTT.

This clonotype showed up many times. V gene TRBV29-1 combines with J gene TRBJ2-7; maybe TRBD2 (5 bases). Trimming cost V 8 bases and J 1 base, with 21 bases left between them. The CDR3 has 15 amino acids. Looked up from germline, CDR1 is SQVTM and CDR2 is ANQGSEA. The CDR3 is CSTEPPDGESYEQYF. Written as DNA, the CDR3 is TGCAGCACCGAACCTCCAGACGGGGAGTCCTACGAGCAGTACTTC.

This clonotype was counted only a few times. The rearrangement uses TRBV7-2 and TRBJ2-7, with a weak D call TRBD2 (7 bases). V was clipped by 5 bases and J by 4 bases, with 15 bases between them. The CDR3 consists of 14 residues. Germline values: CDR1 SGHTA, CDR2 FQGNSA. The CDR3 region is CASSPRAGAYEQYF. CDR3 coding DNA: TGTGCCAGCAGCCCGAGGGCGGGGGCATACGAGCAGTACTTC.

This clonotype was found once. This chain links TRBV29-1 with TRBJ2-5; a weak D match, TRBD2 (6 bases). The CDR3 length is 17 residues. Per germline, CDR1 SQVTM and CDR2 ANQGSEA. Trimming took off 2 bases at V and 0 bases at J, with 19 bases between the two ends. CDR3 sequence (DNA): TGCAGCGTTGAAAAAGCGAGCGGGCCTGAACACCAAGAGACCCAGTACTTC. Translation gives CSVEKASGPEHQETQYF.

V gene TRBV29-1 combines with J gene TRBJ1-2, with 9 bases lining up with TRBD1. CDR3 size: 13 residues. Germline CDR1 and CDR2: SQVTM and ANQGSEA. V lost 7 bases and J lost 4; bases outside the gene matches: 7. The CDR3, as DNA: TGCAGCGCTGGACAGGGGTCCCTCTATGGCTACACCTTC. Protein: CSAGQGSLYGYTF. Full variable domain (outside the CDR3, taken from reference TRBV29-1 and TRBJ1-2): SAVISQKPSRDICQRGTSLTIQCQVDSQVTMMFWYRQQPGQSLTLIATANQGSEATYESGFVIDKFPISRPNLTFSTLTVSNMSPEDSSIYLCSAGQGSLYGYTFGSGTRLTVV.

For the CDR3, the DNA is TGTGCCAGCAGCCAAGATGATTGGCCAGGGGGCTACACCTTC. Protein: CASSQDDWPGGYTF. The chain has TRBV14 and TRBJ1-2; D is perhaps TRBD1 (5 bases). The CDR3 contains 14 residues. CDR1 is SGHDN and CDR2 is FVKESK in the germline V gene. The V end lost 0 bases, the J end lost 8 bases, and 13 bases lay between the germline ends.

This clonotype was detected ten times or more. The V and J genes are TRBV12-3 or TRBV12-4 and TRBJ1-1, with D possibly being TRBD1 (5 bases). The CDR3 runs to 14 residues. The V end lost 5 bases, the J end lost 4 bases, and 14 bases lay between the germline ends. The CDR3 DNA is TGTGCCAGCAGTCCTCCGGGGCCGACCACTGAAGCTTTCTTT. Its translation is CASSPPGPTTEAFF.

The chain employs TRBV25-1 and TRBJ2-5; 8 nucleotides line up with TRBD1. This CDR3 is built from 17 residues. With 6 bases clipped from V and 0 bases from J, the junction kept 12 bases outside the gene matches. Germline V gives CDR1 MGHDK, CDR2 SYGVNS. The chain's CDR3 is CASSQDRTGIYQETQYF. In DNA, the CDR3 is TGTGCCAGCAGCCAAGATCGGACAGGGATTTACCAAGAGACCCAGTACTTC.

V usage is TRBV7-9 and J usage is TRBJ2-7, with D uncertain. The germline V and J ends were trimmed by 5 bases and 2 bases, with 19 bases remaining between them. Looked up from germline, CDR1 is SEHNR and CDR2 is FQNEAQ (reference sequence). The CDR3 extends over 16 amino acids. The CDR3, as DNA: TGTGCCAGCAGCCAAGATGTCAGGACCCTGACCTACGAGCAGTACTTC. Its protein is CASSQDVRTLTYEQYF. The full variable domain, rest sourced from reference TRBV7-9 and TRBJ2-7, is DTGVSQNPRHKITKRGQNVTFRCDPISEHNRLYWYRQTLGQGPEFLTYFQNEAQLEKSRLLSDRFSAERPKGSFSTLEIQRTEQGDSAMYLCASSQDVRTLTYEQYFGPGTRLTVT.

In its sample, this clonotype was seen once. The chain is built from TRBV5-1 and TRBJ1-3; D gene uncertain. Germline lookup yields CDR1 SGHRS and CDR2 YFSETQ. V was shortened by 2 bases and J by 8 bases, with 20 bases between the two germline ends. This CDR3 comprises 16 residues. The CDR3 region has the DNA TGCGCCAGCAGCTTTGGAGGGAACACGGATGGCTACACCATATATTTT. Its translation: CASSFGGNTDGYTIYF.

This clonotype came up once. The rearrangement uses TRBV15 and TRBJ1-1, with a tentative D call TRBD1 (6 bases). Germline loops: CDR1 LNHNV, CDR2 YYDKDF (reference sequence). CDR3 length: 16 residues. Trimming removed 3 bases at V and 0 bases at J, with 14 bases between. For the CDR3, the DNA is TGTGCCACCAGCAGCTCGTTGGGACACCTGAACACTGAAGCTTTCTTT. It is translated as CATSSSLGHLNTEAFF.

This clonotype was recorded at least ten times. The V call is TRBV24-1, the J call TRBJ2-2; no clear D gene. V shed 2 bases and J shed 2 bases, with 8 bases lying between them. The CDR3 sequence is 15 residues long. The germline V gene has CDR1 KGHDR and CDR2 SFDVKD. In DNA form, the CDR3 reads TGTGCCACCAGTGATTCCGGGCGAAACACCGGGGAGCTGTTTTTT. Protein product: CATSDSGRNTGELFF.

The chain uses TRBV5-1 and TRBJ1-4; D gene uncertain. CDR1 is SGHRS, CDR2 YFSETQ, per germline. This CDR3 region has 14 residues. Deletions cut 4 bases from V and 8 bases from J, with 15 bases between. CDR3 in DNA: TGCGCCAGCAGCCAGTCGGGCCCGGCAGAAAAACTGTTTTTT. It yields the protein CASSQSGPAEKLFF.

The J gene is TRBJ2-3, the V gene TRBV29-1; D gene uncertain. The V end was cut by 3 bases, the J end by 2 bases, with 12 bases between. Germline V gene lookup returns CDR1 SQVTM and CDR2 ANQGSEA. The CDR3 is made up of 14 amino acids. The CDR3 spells CSVERTRYTDTQYF. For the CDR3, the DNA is TGCAGCGTTGAGCGGACGAGATACACAGATACGCAGTATTTT.

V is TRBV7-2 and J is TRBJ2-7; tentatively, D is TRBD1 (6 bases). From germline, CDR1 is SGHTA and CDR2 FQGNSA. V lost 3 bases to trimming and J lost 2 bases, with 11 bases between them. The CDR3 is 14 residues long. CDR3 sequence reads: CASSFRDIAYEQYF. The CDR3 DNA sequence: TGTGCCAGCAGCTTCCGGGACATTGCCTACGAGCAGTACTTC.